The T cell receptor beta chain described here comes from a study of blood T cell repertoires in COVID-19 (dated by TCRdb to between 2020 and 2021). The study in broad terms: Samples covering the acute and convalescent phases of COVID-19 were provided by collaborators in the United States, Italy and Spain. The material from the prospective study consisted of cDNA or gDNA derived from T cells, B-cell-depleted T cells, or PBMCs. Deeply sampled blood TCRbeta repertoires from subjects exposed to, actively infected with, or recovered from COVID-19 were included in the dataset. The repertoires were made available in a free public database intended to serve as a resource for research on the immune response to SARS-CoV-2. Samples were obtained from the ongoing ImmuneRACE study (first 160 participants) and from some 1,300 subjects provided by 6 global collaborators. Nearly every sample came with metadata listing a de-identified subject ID, COVID-19 status, age in years and sex. HLA class I and class II types, where available, came from metadata supplied by the sample provider rather than from assay-based typing.

Its CDR3 holds 13 amino acids, cysteine through phenylalanine. The retained sequence is limited to the CDR3, 39 bases, with the frame set at the first base. For CDR1 and CDR2, the germline V gene lists ENHRY and SYGVKD. Trimming leaves V shorter by 6 bases and J shorter by 5 bases, with the junction holding 7 bases beyond the gene matches. The paper's findings and limits, for the study overall: The amount of clinical and demographic metadata varied by source and participant and was provided uncurated.

Collaborating institutions collected whole blood in K2EDTA tubes following their own protocols. For TCRbeta analysis, collaborators shipped samples as frozen whole blood, isolated PBMCs, or DNA extracted from either of those sample types. The immunoSEQ Assay, a bias-controlled multiplex PCR, was used to amplify TCRbeta CDR3 regions from genomic DNA. In the original analysis: The number of nucleated cells in each sample was estimated from the amplification of reference gene primers within the assay. To quantify the absolute abundance of each unique TCRbeta CDR3 rearrangement, sequence reads were collapsed and filtered. Productive Simpson clonality was computed per sample as the square root of Simpson's diversity index over productive rearrangements. TCRdb's version of the immuneACCESS table is confined to in-frame rearrangements and falls short of the full clone set. An unresolved V gene accounts for under half of the shortfall where checked; the remainder is of unknown origin. Clone size and the V and J calls come from that table; the DNA yielded D and trimming. Counted in this sample were 3,200 or so clones; around 89% of them appeared once. The ten largest clones represent about 6% of the sample.

A remark on this clone: This clone's antigen is unknown. There are no base qualities to consult, and no much larger clone falls within one base.

Sequencing was carried out using peripheral blood. The source of this sequence is a human donor with active COVID-19. The donor label of this sample is uncertain. The chain joins TRBV10-3 to TRBJ2-7, and 7 junction bases match TRBD2. The DNA sequence is given as TGTGCCATCAGACTAGCGAATGGTGACGAGCAGTACTTC. Its coded protein is CAIRLANGDEQYF.